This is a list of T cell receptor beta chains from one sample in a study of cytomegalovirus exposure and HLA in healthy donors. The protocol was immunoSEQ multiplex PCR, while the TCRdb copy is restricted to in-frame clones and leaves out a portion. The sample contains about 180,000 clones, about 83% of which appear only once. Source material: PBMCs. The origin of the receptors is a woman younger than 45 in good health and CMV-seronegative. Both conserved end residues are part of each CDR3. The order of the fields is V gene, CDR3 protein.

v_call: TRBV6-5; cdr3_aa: CASSYQGNQPQHF
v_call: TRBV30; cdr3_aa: CAWSVRVQGYGYTF
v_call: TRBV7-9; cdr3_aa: CASSQRGTADNEQFF
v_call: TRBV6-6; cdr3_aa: CASSYAQPSSPLHF
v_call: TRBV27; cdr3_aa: CASSFINQPQHF
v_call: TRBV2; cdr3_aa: CASSDGRLAGVYEQYF
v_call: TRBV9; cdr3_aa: CASSAKQGAPDYGYTF
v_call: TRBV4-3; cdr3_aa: CASSQKDRGMNEQFF
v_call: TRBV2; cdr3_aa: CASRRDGQSGNTIYF
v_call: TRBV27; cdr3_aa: CASSLMSSAGEGTYGYTF
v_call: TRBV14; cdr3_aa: CASSQRGEQYF
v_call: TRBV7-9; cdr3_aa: CASSSSDRVGNYGYTF
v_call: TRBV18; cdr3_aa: CASSPGVFRERTETQYF
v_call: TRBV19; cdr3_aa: CASRSGVGYTF
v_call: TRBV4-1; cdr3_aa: CASSQHTGTGHKPQHF
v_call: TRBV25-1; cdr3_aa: CASSILTGELFF
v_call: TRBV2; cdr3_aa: CASSDGLSNYGYTF
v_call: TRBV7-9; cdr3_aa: CASSLVGPLGTDTQYF
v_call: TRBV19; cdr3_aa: CASRRDRGNYGYTF
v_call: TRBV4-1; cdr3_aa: CASSQDWSPGDTDTQYF
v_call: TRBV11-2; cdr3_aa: CASSRYGVGQKSYEQYF
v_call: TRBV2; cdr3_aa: CAARRQDESPQHF
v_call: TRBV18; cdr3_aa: CASSPLEGARVNYGYTF
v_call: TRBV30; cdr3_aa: CAWSPTGKPNEKLFF
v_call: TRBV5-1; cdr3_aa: CASSLRGGLGNSPLHF
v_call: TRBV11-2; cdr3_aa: CASSLGGISYNEQFF
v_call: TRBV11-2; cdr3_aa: CASSLLVLGTDTQYF
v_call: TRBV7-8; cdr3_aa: CASSEQGGGYTF
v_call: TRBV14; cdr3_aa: CASSLAGGPDTQYF
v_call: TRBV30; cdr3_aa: CAWSVGGEAFF
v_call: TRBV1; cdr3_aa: CTSPRSRGDTQYF
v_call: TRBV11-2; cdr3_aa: CASSLAATGTGHGYTF
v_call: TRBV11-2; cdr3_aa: CASTTGGYNSPLHF
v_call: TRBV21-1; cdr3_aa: CATIFRPGTGRPGNTIYF
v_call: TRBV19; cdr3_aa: CATLDSFKNTEAFF
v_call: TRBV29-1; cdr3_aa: CSARTGNTGELFF
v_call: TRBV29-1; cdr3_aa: CSVESHGTGGFEQYF
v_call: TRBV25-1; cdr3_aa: CASTSRGYNEQFF
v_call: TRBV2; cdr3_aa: CASKPLALFADTQYF
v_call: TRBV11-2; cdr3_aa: CASSLGVQGVGYTF
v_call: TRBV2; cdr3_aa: CASLRRGTNTGELFF
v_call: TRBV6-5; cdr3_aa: CASSYSLGVNTEAFF
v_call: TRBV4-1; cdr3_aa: CASSQGKSGTGDILKAKNIQYF
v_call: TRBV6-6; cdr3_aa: CASSIQGGGPGNTIYF
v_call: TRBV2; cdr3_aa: CASSGGANGELFF
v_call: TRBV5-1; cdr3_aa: CASTTSGGYNEQFF
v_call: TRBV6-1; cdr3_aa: CASKSGQPQHF
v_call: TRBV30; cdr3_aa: CAWSGRQGGYEQYF
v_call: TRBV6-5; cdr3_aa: CASSYTSGQAYGYTF
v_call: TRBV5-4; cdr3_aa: CASSAGTGLDNEQFF
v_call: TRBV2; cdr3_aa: CASSGSGAPGYTF
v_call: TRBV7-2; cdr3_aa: CASSSRTGGNGYTF
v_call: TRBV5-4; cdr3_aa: CASSQQGVFNTGELFF
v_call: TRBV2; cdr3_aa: CASSSRGPQETQYF
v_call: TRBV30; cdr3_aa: CAWSNRAYEQYF